This T cell receptor beta chain originates from a study of blood T cell repertoires in COVID-19. Study summary: Samples taken during acute and convalescent COVID-19 were collected in the United States, Italy and Spain.

CDR3 length: 15 amino acids. Sequencing used immunoSEQ multiplex PCR; TCRdb keeps in-frame clones, though not all of them. The sample consists of some 110,000 clones, around 80% of them appearing once. Sequenced sample: peripheral blood. The TCR comes from a woman older than 75 with acute or convalescent COVID-19. J is TRBJ2-2 and V is TRBV12-2; TRBD1 was called by the table and not checked on the DNA. TRBV12-2 has pseudogene status. The DNA of the CDR3 is TGTGCAAGTCGGGCACCAGGGGGACTCGGCGGGGAGCTGTTTTTT. This codes for CASRAPGGLGGELFF.